A few counts support the clone carrying this T cell receptor beta chain. What it binds is unknown. This sample was taken from a study of CD8 T cells in ankylosing spondylitis. Notes on the study in general: The study looked at matched synovial fluid samples from ankylosing spondylitis patients. Disease-linked clones were reported to be significantly enriched there. Disease-linked clones displayed a CD8+ phenotype and appeared relatively rarely in peripheral blood. Seemingly distinctive of ankylosing spondylitis blood was a TCR beta motif formed by eight highly homologous variants.

It was by quantitative 5'-RACE with molecular barcodes that TCR beta libraries were made. TCRdb processed the 5' RACE reads anew with MiXCR; each CDR3 protein has one entry. In the table there are some 840,000 distinct CDR3 sequences, over 9.5% of which are singletons. Deletions cut 6 bases from V and 7 bases from J, with 13 bases between. CDR1 SEHNR and CDR2 FQNEAQ come from the germline V gene (reference sequence). The CDR3 is 13 residues long. The chain carries TRBV7-9 and TRBJ1-5; D ambiguous. The specimen sequenced was blood, either unsorted or a sorted T cell fraction (not recorded which). The receptor was derived from a male donor with ankylosing spondylitis. CDR3 sequence: CASSLRVGQPQHF. The CDR3, as DNA: TGTGCCAGCAGTTTAAGGGTGGGGCAGCCCCAGCATTTT. Combining the CDR3 with reference TRBV7-9 and TRBJ1-5 gives the whole variable domain DTGVSQNPRHKITKRGQNVTFRCDPISEHNRLYWYRQTLGQGPEFLTYFQNEAQLEKSRLLSDRFSAERPKGSFSTLEIQRTEQGDSAMYLCASSLRVGQPQHFGDGTRLSIL.